A single sample is the source of the 23 T cell receptor beta chains below, sequenced in a study of T cells in Graves' hyperthyroidism and ophthalmopathy. Regions amplified from RNA transcripts were the TCR beta CDR3 regions. Using the HTBI primer set, a first-round RT-PCR was run on the TCR CDR3. TCRdb reprocessed the multiplex PCR reads via MiXCR and lists one record per CDR3 protein. The data hold around 490,000 distinct CDR3 sequences, with nearly 20% observed a single time. The specimen was blood. The origin of the receptors is a man aged 35 to 55 with Graves' ophthalmopathy.

The chain carries TRBV7-3 and TRBJ1-2, with D possibly being TRBD1 (5 bases). The CDR3 totals 15 residues. Germline V gene data show CDR1 as SGHTA and CDR2 as FQGTGA. V lost 5 bases, J lost 4 bases, and 17 bases lay in between. In DNA form, the CDR3 reads TGTGCCAGCAGCCCTTCCTGGGGGGATAGCTATGGCTACACCTTC. It translates to CASSPSWGDSYGYTF.

The rearrangement links TRBV5-1 to TRBJ2-5; unclear D gene. CDR1 SGHRS and CDR2 YFSETQ come from the germline V gene. The CDR3 is made up of 14 amino acids. V lost 1 base and J lost 5, with 12 bases in between. The CDR3 region has the DNA TGCGCCAGCAGCTTGTCCGGGTTGCGGGAGACCCAGTACTTC. This translates into CASSLSGLRETQYF.

At least ten counts were recorded for this clonotype. The chain combines TRBV20-1 with TRBJ2-7; D remains unclear. The CDR3 sequence is 16 residues long. The V gene lost 1 base and the J gene lost 9 bases, with 25 bases spanning the gap. Germline loops: CDR1 DFQATT, CDR2 SNEGSKA (reference sequence). The CDR3 DNA is TGCAGTGCTAGAGTGCGGACCAAGCAATACTCGGACGGGCAGTACTTC. Protein: CSARVRTKQYSDGQYF.

The sample holds one count of this clonotype. V gene TRBV7-9 combines with J gene TRBJ1-4; 10 bases match TRBD1. The CDR3 extends over 15 amino acids. From germline, CDR1 is SEHNR and CDR2 FQNEAQ (reference sequence). The J segment lost 6 bases and the V segment lost 5 bases, leaving 6 bases of the junction unmatched. CDR3 region: CASSPDRGLDEKLFF. The CDR3 nucleotides are TGTGCCAGCAGCCCAGACAGGGGGCTTGATGAAAAACTGTTTTTT.

Concerning this clonotype itself: This may be a read error: a much more frequent sequence differs by one nucleotide. V is TRBV27 and J is TRBJ1-5; TRBD1 matches at 9 bases. The V gene's germline CDR1 is MNHEY and CDR2 SMNVEV (reference sequence). This CDR3 has 15 residues. In nucleotides, the CDR3 is TGTGCCAACAGTTCCCGGACAGGGGGCAATCAGCCCCAGCATTTT. Protein product: CANSSRTGGNQPQHF.

V and J are TRBV7-9 and TRBJ1-2; TRBD1 agrees at 7 bases. Germline lookup yields CDR1 SEHNR and CDR2 FQNEAQ (reference sequence). V was pared by 5 bases and J by 8 bases, with 11 bases of the junction left unmatched. The CDR3 contains 14 residues. For the CDR3, the DNA is TGTGCCAGCAGCACCAGCCAGGGGGAGGGGGGCTACACCTTC. It translates to CASSTSQGEGGYTF.

This clonotype occurred a few times. The rearrangement joins TRBV18 to TRBJ2-1; D not resolved. CDR3 length: 14 amino acids. The V end was cut by 3 bases, the J end by 6 bases, with 12 bases between. Germline-derived CDR1 and CDR2 are KGHSH and LQKENI. In nucleotides, the CDR3 is TGTGCCAGCTCACCTGGAGCATGGGTCAATGAGCAGTTCTTC. Residues: CASSPGAWVNEQFF.

The rearrangement joins TRBV18 to TRBJ1-6; no definite D call. The CDR3 totals 14 residues. The germline V and J ends were trimmed by 3 bases and 8 bases, with 11 bases remaining between them. The V gene's germline CDR1 is KGHSH and CDR2 LQKENI. As DNA, the CDR3 is TGTGCCAGCTCACCCAGTTTCCGGGATTCACCCCTCCACTTT. Encoded protein: CASSPSFRDSPLHF.

A few counts support this clonotype. The chain has TRBV7-9 and TRBJ2-7; D is perhaps TRBD1 (6 bases). The V gene lost 1 base and the J gene lost 6 bases, with 10 bases spanning the gap. The CDR3 totals 13 residues. Germline CDR1 and CDR2: SEHNR and FQNEAQ (reference sequence). CDR3 protein: CASSLEGTSEQYF. CDR3 coding DNA: TGTGCCAGCAGCTTAGAGGGGACATCCGAGCAGTACTTC.

The chain carries TRBV10-3 and TRBJ2-1; 7 bases agree with TRBD2. CDR1 and CDR2 (germline): ENHRY, SYGVKD. Germline trimming cut 5 bases from V and 0 bases from J; bases unmatched to any gene: 7. The CDR3 has 16 amino acids. The CDR3 DNA reads TGTGCCATCAGTCGACCCGGGAGGAGCTCCTACAATGAGCAGTTCTTC. It yields the protein CAISRPGRSSYNEQFF.

J is TRBJ1-6 and V is TRBV27; the D gene is possibly TRBD1 (5 bases). Looked up from germline, CDR1 is MNHEY and CDR2 is SMNVEV (reference sequence). The CDR3 extends over 15 amino acids. Trimming pared 6 bases from V and 4 bases from J, leaving 13 bases between. The CDR3 DNA is TGTGCCAGCAGCACTGAGACAGTTTATAATTCACCCCTCCACTTT. The encoded protein is CASSTETVYNSPLHF.

The V gene is TRBV4-1, the J gene TRBJ1-2; D is ambiguous. CDR1 and CDR2 (germline): MGHRA, YSYEKL. The CDR3 sequence is 13 residues long. V lost 0 bases, J lost 7 bases, and 9 bases lay in between. CDR3 nucleotides: TGCGCCAGCAGCCAAGATCTAGAGATTGGCTACACCTTC. It translates to CASSQDLEIGYTF.

This chain connects TRBV3-1 to TRBJ2-1; 16 nucleotides agree with TRBD2. Germline CDR1 and CDR2: LGHDT and YNNKEL (reference sequence). This CDR3 comprises 16 residues. The J segment lost 14 bases and the V segment lost 0 bases, leaving 7 bases of the junction unmatched. CDR3 nucleotide sequence: TGTGCCAGCAGCCAAGAGCTCGGGACTAGCGGGGGGGCAAAGTTCTTC. Translation gives CASSQELGTSGGAKFF.

This chain connects TRBV29-1 to TRBJ2-1; 16 bases line up with TRBD2. The CDR3 totals 15 residues. From germline, CDR1 is SQVTM and CDR2 ANQGSEA. The ends lost 8 bases at V and 6 bases at J; junction bases unmatched: 7. For the CDR3, the DNA is TGCAGCACTGGGGGACTAGCGGGGGGGCCCAATGAGCAGTTCTTC. It yields the protein CSTGGLAGGPNEQFF.

This chain connects TRBV14 to TRBJ2-1; tentative D call: TRBD2 (6 bases). The germline V gene encodes CDR1 SGHDN and CDR2 FVKESK. The CDR3 is 16 amino acids. The V end was cut by 1 base, the J end by 6 bases, with 16 bases between. The CDR3 region has the DNA TGTGCCAGCAGCCAAGGAATGGGACTGCAATTCAATGAGCAGTTCTTC. It translates to CASSQGMGLQFNEQFF.

The sample holds many counts of this clonotype. The V and J genes are TRBV28 and TRBJ2-4; D ambiguous. CDR1 and CDR2 (germline): MDHEN, SYDVKM. Between the trimmed V and J ends, which lost 5 bases and 0 bases, there was a span of 14 bases. The CDR3 has 16 residues. The chain's CDR3 is CASSILSNVAKNIQYF. The CDR3 bases are TGTGCCAGCAGTATCCTCTCAAACGTAGCCAAAAACATTCAGTACTTC.

This clonotype was recorded many times. V gene TRBV24-1 combines with J gene TRBJ2-1; TRBD2 agrees at 8 bases. CDR3 length equals 13 residues. Trimming removed 5 bases from V and 9 bases from J; junction bases left unmatched: 5. Germline CDR1 reads KGHDR; CDR2 reads SFDVKD. CDR3 in DNA: TGTGCCACCAGTGTAGCGGGGAGTGGTGAGCAGTTCTTC. Residues: CATSVAGSGEQFF.

A remark on this clonotype: A much larger clone differs by one base, so this may be a read error. Here the CDR3 omits its conserved ending phenylalanine or tryptophan, so a read error is the likely source. V usage is TRBV27 and J usage is TRBJ2-7, with D possibly matching TRBD1 (6 bases). Germline lookup yields CDR1 MNHEY and CDR2 SMNVEV (reference sequence). The V end was cut by 5 bases, the J end by 0 bases, with 11 bases between. This CDR3 is built from 14 residues. CDR3 amino acids: CASSQQGLSYEQYS. For the CDR3, the DNA is TGTGCCAGCAGTCAGCAGGGGCTCTCCTACGAGCAGTACTCC.

The chain recombines TRBV10-3 with TRBJ1-4; D is undetermined. Germline loops: CDR1 ENHRY, CDR2 SYGVKD. This CDR3 spans 10 amino acids. The V and J ends lost 10 bases and 5 bases respectively, with 5 bases between them. CDR3 in DNA: TGTGCCACTAAAAATGAAAAACTGTTTTTT. The encoded protein is CATKNEKLFF.

In this sample, this clonotype turned up many times. The chain employs TRBV2 and TRBJ1-2, with D possibly TRBD1 on 5 matching bases. Trimming removed 6 bases at V and 0 bases at J, with 14 bases between. The length of the CDR3 is 15 residues. Germline V gene data show CDR1 as SNHLY and CDR2 as FYNNEI. CDR3 sequence reads: CASSVIGTANYGYTF. The DNA of the CDR3 is TGTGCCAGCAGCGTTATCGGGACGGCTAACTATGGCTACACCTTC. The full variable domain, its missing parts supplied by reference TRBV2 and TRBJ1-2, is EPEVTQTPSHQVTQMGQEVILRCVPISNHLYFYWYRQILGQKVEFLVSFYNNEISEKSEIFDDQFSVERPDGSNFTLKIRSTKLEDSAMYFCASSVIGTANYGYTFGSGTRLTVV.

In this sample, this clonotype turned up a few times. J is TRBJ1-5 and V is TRBV27; the D is unclear. The CDR3 is 15 residues long. V gave up 6 bases and J gave up 0 bases, with 12 bases separating them. Germline values: CDR1 MNHEY, CDR2 SMNVEV (reference sequence). The CDR3 bases are TGTGCCAGCAGGCCAGGATATTATAGCAATCAGCCCCAGCATTTT. This translates into CASRPGYYSNQPQHF.

CDR3 coding DNA: TGTGCCATCAGGACAGGGATGGACGGCTACACCTTC. Amino acid sequence: CAIRTGMDGYTF. V is TRBV10-3 and J is TRBJ1-2; TRBD1 matches at 7 bases. V lost 6 bases, J lost 8 bases, and 6 bases stayed unmatched. This CDR3 has 12 residues. In germline, CDR1 is ENHRY, CDR2 SYGVKD.

This clonotype came up a few times. The chain is built from TRBV6-1 and TRBJ1-5; TRBD1 matches 7 bases. The CDR3 covers 15 residues. V shed 5 bases and J 5 bases; nucleotides not matched to a gene: 9. Germline lookup yields CDR1 MNHNS and CDR2 SASEGT. CDR3 sequence (DNA): TGTGCCAGCAGTTCCCGGGACAGTGGGGATCAGCCCCAGCATTTT. This encodes CASSSRDSGDQPQHF.